The entry below gives a single T cell receptor beta chain sequence along with its context. Its antigen is currently unknown. Libraries were prepared by immunoSEQ multiplex PCR; TCRdb keeps only in-frame clonotypes and omits some of them. This repertoire shows 150,000 to 160,000 clones, 75% to 90% found once; its top ten account for roughly 9.1%. This sample stems from a study of T cell responses to AZD1222 COVID-19 vaccine. General observations from the study: Unmutated variant regions are reportedly the target of nearly half of TCRs that are spike-specific.

Germline V gives CDR1 SGHTA, CDR2 FQGNSA. The CDR3 has 16 amino acids. V lost 5 bases and J lost 0, with 14 bases in between. The specimen comprised peripheral blood, sampled 28 days after the second AZD1222 dose. This chain joins TRBV7-2 and TRBJ2-1; D remains unclear. This TCR derives from an adult who received the AZD1222 COVID-19 vaccine. The CDR3 coding sequence is TGTGCCAGCAGCACCGCTGCGGTCAGCTCCTACAATGAGCAGTTCTTC. This codes for CASSTAAVSSYNEQFF. The full variable domain, with the rest looked up from reference TRBV7-2 and TRBJ2-1, is GAGVSQSPSNKVTEKGKDVELRCDPISGHTALYWYRQSLGQGLEFLIYFQGNSAPDKSGLPSDRFSAERTGGSVSTLTIQRTQQEDSAVYLCASSTAAVSSYNEQFFGPGTRLTVL.